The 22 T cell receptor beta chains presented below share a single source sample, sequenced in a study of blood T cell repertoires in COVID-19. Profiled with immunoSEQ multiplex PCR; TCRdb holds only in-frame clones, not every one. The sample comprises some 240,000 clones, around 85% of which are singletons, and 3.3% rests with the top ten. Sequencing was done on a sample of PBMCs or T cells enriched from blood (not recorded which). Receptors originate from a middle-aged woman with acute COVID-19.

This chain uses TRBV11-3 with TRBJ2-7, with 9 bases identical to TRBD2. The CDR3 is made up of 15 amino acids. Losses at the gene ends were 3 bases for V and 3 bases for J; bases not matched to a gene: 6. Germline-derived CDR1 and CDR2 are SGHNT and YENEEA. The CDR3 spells CASSFLSGSGYEQYF. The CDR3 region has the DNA TGTGCCAGCAGCTTTCTTAGCGGGAGTGGCTACGAGCAGTACTTC.

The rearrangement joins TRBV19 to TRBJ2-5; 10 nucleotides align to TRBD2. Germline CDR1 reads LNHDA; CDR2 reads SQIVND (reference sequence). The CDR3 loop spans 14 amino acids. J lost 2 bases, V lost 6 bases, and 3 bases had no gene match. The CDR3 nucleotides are TGTGCCAGTAGCCCGACTAGCGGGCAAGAGACCCAGTACTTC. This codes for CASSPTSGQETQYF.

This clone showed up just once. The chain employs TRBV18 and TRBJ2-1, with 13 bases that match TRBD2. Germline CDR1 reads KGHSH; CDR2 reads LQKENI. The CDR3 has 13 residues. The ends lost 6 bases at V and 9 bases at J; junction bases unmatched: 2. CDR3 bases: TGTGCCAGCTCCGGACTAGCGGGAGCTGAGCAGTTCTTC. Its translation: CASSGLAGAEQFF.

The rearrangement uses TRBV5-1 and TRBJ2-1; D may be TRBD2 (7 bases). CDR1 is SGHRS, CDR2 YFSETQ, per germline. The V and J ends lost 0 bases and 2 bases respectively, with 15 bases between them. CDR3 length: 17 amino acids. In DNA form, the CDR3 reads TGCGCCAGCAGCTTGGTGGGGGGGCTAAATACCTACAATGAGCAGTTCTTC. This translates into CASSLVGGLNTYNEQFF.

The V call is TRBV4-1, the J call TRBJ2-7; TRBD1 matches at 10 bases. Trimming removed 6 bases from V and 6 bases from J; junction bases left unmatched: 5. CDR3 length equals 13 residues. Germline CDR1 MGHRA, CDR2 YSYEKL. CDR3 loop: CASRGTGAGEQYF. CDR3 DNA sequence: TGCGCCAGCAGGGGGACAGGGGCGGGCGAGCAGTACTTC.

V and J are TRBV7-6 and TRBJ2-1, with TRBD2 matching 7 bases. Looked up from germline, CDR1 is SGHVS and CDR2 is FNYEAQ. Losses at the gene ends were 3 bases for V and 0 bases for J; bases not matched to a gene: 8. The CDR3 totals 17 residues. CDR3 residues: CASSFARRELSYNEQFF. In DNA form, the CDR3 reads TGTGCCAGCAGCTTCGCTAGGCGGGAGCTCTCCTACAATGAGCAGTTCTTC.

The CDR3 nucleotides read TGTGCCAGTAGTATAGACCGACAGGTGAACACTGAAGCTTTCTTT. It translates to CASSIDRQVNTEAFF. The rearrangement links TRBV19 to TRBJ1-1, with TRBD1 as a possible D gene (6 bases). The CDR3 extends over 15 amino acids. Germline V lookup: CDR1 LNHDA, CDR2 SQIVND (reference sequence). V lost 0 bases to trimming and J lost 0 bases, with 8 bases between them.

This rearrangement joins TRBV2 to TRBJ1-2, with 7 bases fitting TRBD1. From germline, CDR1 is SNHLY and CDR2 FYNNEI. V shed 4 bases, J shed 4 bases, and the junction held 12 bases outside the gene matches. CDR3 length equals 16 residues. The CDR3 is CASSGDRVPPLYGYTF. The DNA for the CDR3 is TGTGCCAGCAGTGGTGACAGGGTACCCCCACTCTATGGCTACACCTTC.

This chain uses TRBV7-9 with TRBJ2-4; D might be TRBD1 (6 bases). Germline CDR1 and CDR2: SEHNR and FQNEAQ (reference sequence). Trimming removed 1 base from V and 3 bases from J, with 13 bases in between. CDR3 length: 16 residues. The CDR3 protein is CASSLGAGAHKNIQYF. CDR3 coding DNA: TGTGCCAGCAGCTTAGGGGCAGGGGCCCACAAAAACATTCAGTACTTC.

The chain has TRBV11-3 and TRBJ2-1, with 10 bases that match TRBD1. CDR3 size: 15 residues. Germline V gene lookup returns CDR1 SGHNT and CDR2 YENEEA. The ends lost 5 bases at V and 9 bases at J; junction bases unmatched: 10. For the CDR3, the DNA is TGTGCCAGCAGCGTGAGGGACAGGGGTACGAGTGAGCAGTTCTTC. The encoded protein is CASSVRDRGTSEQFF.

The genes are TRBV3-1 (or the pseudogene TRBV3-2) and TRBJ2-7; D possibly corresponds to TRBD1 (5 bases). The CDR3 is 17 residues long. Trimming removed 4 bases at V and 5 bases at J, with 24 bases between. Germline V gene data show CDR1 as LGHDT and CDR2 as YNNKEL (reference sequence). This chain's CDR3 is CASSPDSFRGDRDEQYF. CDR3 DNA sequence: TGTGCCAGCAGCCCCGACTCCTTTAGGGGCGATAGGGACGAGCAGTACTTC.

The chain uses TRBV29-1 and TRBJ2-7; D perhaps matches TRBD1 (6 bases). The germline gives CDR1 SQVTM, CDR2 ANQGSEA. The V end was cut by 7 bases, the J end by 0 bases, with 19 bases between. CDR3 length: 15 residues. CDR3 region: CSARFNRDTSYEQYF. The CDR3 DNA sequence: TGCAGCGCCCGTTTTAACCGGGACACCTCCTACGAGCAGTACTTC.

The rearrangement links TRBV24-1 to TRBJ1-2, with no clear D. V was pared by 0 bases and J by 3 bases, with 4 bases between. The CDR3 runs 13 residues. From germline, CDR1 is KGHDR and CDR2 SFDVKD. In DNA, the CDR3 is TGTGCCACCAGTGATTTGCTCCACTATGGCTACACCTTC. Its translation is CATSDLLHYGYTF.

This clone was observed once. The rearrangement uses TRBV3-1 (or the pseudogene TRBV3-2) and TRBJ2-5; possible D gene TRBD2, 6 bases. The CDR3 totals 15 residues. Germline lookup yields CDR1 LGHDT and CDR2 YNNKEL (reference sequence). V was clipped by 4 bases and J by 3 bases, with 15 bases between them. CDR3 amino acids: CASSPDIREEETQYF. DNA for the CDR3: TGTGCCAGCAGCCCAGATATCAGGGAGGAAGAGACCCAGTACTTC.

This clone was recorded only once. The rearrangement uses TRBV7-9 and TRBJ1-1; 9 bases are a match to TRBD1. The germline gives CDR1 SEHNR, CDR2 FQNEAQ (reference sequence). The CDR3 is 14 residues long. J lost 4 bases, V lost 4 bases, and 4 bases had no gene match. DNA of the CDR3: TGTGCCAGCAGCTCCCTGGACAGGGGCACTGAAGCTTTCTTT. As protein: CASSSLDRGTEAFF.

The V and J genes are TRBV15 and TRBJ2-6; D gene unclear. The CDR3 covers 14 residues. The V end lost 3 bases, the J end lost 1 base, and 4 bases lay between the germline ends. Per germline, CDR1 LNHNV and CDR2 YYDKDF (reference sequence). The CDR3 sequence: CATSRTSGANVLTF. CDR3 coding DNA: TGTGCCACCAGCAGGACTTCTGGGGCCAACGTCCTGACTTTC.

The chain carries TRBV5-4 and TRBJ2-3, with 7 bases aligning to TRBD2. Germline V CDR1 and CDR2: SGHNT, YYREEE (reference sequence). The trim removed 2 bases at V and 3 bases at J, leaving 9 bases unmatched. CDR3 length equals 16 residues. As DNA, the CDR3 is TGTGCCAGCAGCTTCTATGGAGCGGGATTAACAGATACGCAGTATTTT. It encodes CASSFYGAGLTDTQYF.

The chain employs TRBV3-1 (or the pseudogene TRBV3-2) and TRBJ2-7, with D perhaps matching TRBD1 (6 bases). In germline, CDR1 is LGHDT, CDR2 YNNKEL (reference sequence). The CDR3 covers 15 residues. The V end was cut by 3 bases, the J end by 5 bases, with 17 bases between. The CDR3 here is CASSQLGEQGHEQYF. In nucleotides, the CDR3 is TGTGCCAGCAGCCAGCTCGGGGAACAGGGTCACGAGCAGTACTTC.

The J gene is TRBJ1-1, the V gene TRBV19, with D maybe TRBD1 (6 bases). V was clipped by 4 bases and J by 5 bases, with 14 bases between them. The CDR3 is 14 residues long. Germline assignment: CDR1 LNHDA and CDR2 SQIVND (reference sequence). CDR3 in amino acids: CASSKGTIRTEAFF. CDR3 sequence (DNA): TGTGCCAGTAGTAAGGGGACAATTAGGACTGAAGCTTTCTTT.

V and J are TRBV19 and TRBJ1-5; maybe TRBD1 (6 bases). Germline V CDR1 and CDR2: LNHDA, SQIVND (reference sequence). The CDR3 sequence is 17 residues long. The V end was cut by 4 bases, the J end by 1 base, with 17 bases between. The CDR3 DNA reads TGTGCCAGTAGTAAGGGACACAGGGAGGGGAGCAATCAGCCCCAGCATTTT. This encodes CASSKGHREGSNQPQHF.

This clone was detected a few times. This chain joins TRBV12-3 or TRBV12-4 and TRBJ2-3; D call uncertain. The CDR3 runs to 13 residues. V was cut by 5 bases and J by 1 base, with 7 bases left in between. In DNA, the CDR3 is TGTGCCAGCAGTATTGGAGGCACAGATACGCAGTATTTT. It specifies CASSIGGTDTQYF.

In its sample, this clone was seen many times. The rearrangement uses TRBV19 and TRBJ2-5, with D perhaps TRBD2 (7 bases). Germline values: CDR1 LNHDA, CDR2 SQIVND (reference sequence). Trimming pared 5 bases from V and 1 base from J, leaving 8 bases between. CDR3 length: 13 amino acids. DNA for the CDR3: TGTGCCAGTAGTCGGGGGGCCCAAGAGACCCAGTACTTC. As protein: CASSRGAQETQYF. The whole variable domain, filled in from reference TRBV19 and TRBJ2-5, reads DGGITQSPKYLFRKEGQNVTLSCEQNLNHDAMYWYRQDPGQGLRLIYYSQIVNDFQKGDIAEGYSVSREKKESFPLTVTSAQKNPTAFYLCASSRGAQETQYFGPGTRLLVL.